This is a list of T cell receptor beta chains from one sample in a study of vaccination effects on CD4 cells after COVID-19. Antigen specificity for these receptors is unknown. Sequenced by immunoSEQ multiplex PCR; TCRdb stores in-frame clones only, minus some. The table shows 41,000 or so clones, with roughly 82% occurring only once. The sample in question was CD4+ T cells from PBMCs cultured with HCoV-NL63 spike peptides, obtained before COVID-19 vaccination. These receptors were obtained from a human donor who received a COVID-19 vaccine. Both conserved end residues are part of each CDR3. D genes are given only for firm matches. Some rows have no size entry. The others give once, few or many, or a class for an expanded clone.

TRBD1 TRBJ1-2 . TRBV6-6 CASSQDRNYGYTF TGTGCCAGCAGCCAGGACAGGAACTATGGCTACACCTTC
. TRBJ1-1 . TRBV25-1 CASSDPRGTEAFF TGTGCCAGCAGTGACCCGAGAGGGACTGAAGCTTTCTTT
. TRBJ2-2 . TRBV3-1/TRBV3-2 CASSHLTGQKSTGELFF TGTGCCAGCAGCCATCTCACGGGACAAAAAAGCACCGGGGAGCTGTTTTTT
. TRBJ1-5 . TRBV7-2 CASSLGIRGNQPQHF TGTGCCAGCAGCTTAGGGATCCGGGGCAATCAGCCCCAGCATTTT
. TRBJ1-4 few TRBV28 CASSGTLNEKLFF TGTGCCAGCAGCGGGACGCTGAATGAAAAACTGTTTTTT
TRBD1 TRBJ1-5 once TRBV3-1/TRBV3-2 CASSQDSGTGLPGNQPQHF TGTGCCAGCAGCCAAGATTCAGGGACAGGGTTACCTGGCAATCAGCCCCAGCATTTT
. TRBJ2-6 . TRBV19 CASSPLRSGANVLTF TGTGCCAGTAGCCCCCTGAGGTCTGGGGCCAACGTCCTGACTTTC
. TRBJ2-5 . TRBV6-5 CASRPTLGETQYF TGTGCCAGCAGGCCCACGTTGGGGGAGACCCAGTACTTC
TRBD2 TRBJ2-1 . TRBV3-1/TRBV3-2 CASSIGEGWMEDNEQFF TGTGCCAGCAGTATTGGGGAGGGTTGGATGGAAGACAATGAGCAGTTCTTC
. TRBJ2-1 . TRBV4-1 CASRRIGDNEQFF TGCGCCAGCAGGCGAATTGGGGACAATGAGCAGTTCTTC
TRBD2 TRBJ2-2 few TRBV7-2 CASSPTLAGGSGELFF TGTGCCAGCAGCCCTACCCTAGCGGGGGGGTCCGGGGAGCTGTTTTTT
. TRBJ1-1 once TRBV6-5 CASRVSGLNTEAFF TGTGCCAGCAGAGTTTCAGGCCTGAACACTGAAGCTTTCTTT
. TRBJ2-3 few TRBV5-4 CASSLTVLSTDTQYF TGTGCCAGCAGCTTGACAGTTCTGTCCACAGATACGCAGTATTTT
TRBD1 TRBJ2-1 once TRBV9 CASSDGQGYNEQFF TGTGCCAGCAGCGATGGACAGGGATACAATGAGCAGTTCTTC
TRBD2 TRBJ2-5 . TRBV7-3 CASSLTSGGAGETQYF TGTGCCAGCAGCTTGACTAGCGGGGGGGCCGGGGAGACCCAGTACTTC
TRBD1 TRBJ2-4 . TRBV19 CASSIGTGNIQYF TGTGCCAGTAGTATTGGGACAGGGAACATTCAGTACTTC
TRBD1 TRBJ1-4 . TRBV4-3 CASSQAETGGNEKLFF TGCGCCAGCAGCCAAGCCGAGACAGGGGGCAACGAAAAACTGTTTTTT
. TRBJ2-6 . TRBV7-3 CASSLISSGANVLTF TGTGCCAGCAGCTTAATAAGCTCTGGGGCCAACGTCCTGACTTTC
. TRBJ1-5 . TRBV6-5 CASSRSLGDNQPQHF TGTGCCAGCAGCCGTTCTCTGGGGGACAATCAGCCCCAGCATTTT
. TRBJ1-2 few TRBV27 CASTHGGGGYGYTF TGTGCCAGCACCCATGGAGGAGGTGGCTATGGCTACACCTTC
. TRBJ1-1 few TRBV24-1 CATSDSSRGGQAFF TGTGCCACCAGTGATTCCTCGCGGGGGGGGCAAGCTTTCTTT
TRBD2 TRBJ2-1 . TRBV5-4 CASSLVAGAYNEQFF TGTGCCAGCAGCTTGGTAGCGGGGGCGTACAATGAGCAGTTCTTC
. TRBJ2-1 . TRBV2 CASSEAAPGDYNEQFF TGTGCCAGCAGTGAAGCGGCCCCAGGGGATTACAATGAGCAGTTCTTC
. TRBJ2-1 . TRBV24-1 CATSDEPDYNEQFF TGTGCCACCAGTGATGAGCCAGACTACAATGAGCAGTTCTTC
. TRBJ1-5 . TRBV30 CAWSGQINNQPQHF TGTGCCTGGAGTGGACAAATCAACAATCAGCCCCAGCATTTT
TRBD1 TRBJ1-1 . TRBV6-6 CASSLDRGNTEAFF TGTGCCAGCAGCCTGGACAGGGGGAACACTGAAGCTTTCTTT